The rows below give T cell receptor beta chains drawn from one sample of a study of cytomegalovirus exposure and HLA in healthy donors. The protocol was immunoSEQ multiplex PCR, while the TCRdb copy is restricted to in-frame clones and leaves out a portion. There are 150,000 or so clones in the sample; approximately 82% occur only once, and approximately 1.6% lies in the top ten. The sequencing sample was made of PBMCs. Every receptor here comes from a female donor in good health and CMV-seronegative. CDR3s include the opening cysteine and the closing phenylalanine or tryptophan. The D gene is left open where the match is weak. Clone size, where shown, is once, few, many, or a class for clones that have expanded.

j_gene,v_gene,d_gene,abundance,CDR3aa,CDR3nt
TRBJ2-7,TRBV5-1,TRBD1,-,CASSLMGQGREQYF,TGCGCCAGCAGCTTGATGGGACAGGGGCGCGAGCAGTACTTC
TRBJ1-4,TRBV10-3,-,-,CAISHTGVPEKLFF,-
TRBJ1-1,TRBV13,-,-,CASSLGLRANTEAFF,TGTGCCAGCAGCTTAGGCCTAAGAGCGAACACTGAAGCTTTCTTT
TRBJ2-7,TRBV6-6,-,-,CASSYFAGPYEQYF,TGTGCCAGCAGTTACTTTGCGGGACCCTACGAGCAGTACTTC
TRBJ2-5,TRBV5-6,TRBD1,-,CASSWGQLQETQYF,TGTGCCAGCAGCTGGGGACAGCTCCAAGAGACCCAGTACTTC
TRBJ2-3,TRBV5-1,TRBD1,few,CASRRDSTSTDTQYF,TGCGCCAGCAGGAGGGACAGCACTAGCACAGATACGCAGTATTTT
TRBJ2-7,TRBV6-4,-,-,CASSDAPRRTYEQYF,TGTGCCAGCAGTGACGCACCACGCAGAACCTACGAGCAGTACTTC
TRBJ1-6,TRBV13,-,few,CASSLIRDSRRGYNSPLHF,TGTGCCAGCAGCTTAATCCGGGACTCCAGAAGGGGATATAATTCACCCCTCCACTTT
TRBJ1-5,TRBV21-1,-,-,CASSKALSQGWVQPQHF,TGTGCCAGCAGCAAAGCGCTTTCTCAGGGATGGGTTCAGCCCCAGCATTTT
TRBJ2-7,TRBV14,-,few,CASGSAGRTYEQYF,TGTGCCAGCGGCTCGGCAGGGCGGACCTACGAGCAGTACTTC
TRBJ2-3,TRBV5-1,TRBD2,-,CASTTSGLTDTQYF,TGCGCCAGCACGACTAGCGGCCTCACAGATACGCAGTATTTT
TRBJ2-3,TRBV5-4,TRBD2,once,CASSLGLATDTQYF,TGTGCCAGCAGCTTGGGACTAGCCACAGATACGCAGTATTTT
TRBJ1-1,TRBV29-1,TRBD1,few,CSVHAGQGSSAFF,TGCAGCGTCCACGCAGGACAGGGGAGTTCAGCTTTCTTT
TRBJ1-2,TRBV5-6,-,-,CASSLGQVYGYTF,TGTGCCAGCAGCTTGGGACAGGTCTATGGCTACACCTTC
TRBJ2-1,TRBV4-2,TRBD2,-,CASSQEREAYNEQFF,TGTGCCAGCAGCCAGGAGCGGGAGGCGTACAATGAGCAGTTCTTC
TRBJ1-2,TRBV10-3,-,-,CAISDEEGGYTF,TGTGCCATCAGTGATGAGGAGGGTGGCTACACCTTC
TRBJ2-2,TRBV7-9,TRBD1,-,CASSERQGAVTGELFF,TGTGCCAGCAGCGAGCGACAGGGGGCGGTCACCGGGGAGCTGTTTTTT
TRBJ1-1,TRBV7-3,TRBD1,-,CASSLRGKGAHGNTEAFF,TGTGCCAGCAGCTTAAGGGGGAAGGGGGCGCACGGGAACACTGAAGCTTTCTTT
TRBJ2-5,TRBV5-6,-,-,CASSDIGQEETQYF,TGTGCCAGCAGCGACATTGGCCAAGAAGAGACCCAGTACTTC
TRBJ2-2,TRBV25-1,TRBD1,-,CASSETGDTGELFF,TGTGCCAGCAGTGAAACAGGGGACACCGGGGAGCTGTTTTTT